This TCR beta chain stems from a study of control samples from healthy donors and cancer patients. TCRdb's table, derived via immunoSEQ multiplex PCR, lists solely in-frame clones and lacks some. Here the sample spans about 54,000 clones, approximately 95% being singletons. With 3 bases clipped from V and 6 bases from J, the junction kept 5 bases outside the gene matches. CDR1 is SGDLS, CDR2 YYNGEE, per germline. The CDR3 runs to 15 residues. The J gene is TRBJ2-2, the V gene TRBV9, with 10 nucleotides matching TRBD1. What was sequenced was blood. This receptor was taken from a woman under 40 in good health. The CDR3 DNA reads TGTGCCAGCAGCGGACAGGGGGCGGTATCCGGGGAGCTGTTTTTT. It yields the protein CASSGQGAVSGELFF.